Below are 31 T cell receptor beta chains sequenced from a single sample in a study of T cell responses to AZD1222 COVID-19 vaccine. Sequencing was performed with immunoSEQ multiplex PCR; in TCRdb, only in-frame clones are kept and a portion is missing. The table records 66,000 or so clones, 79% of them present only once. The sequenced sample was peripheral blood, obtained on day 0 of MenACWY control vaccination. The receptors shown here come from an adult in good health.

This chain uses TRBV7-2 with TRBJ1-2; 8 positions agree with TRBD1. Per the germline V gene, CDR1 is SGHTA and CDR2 is FQGNSA. The CDR3 consists of 15 residues. The V and J ends lost 1 base and 5 bases, in that order; junction bases with no gene match: 6. The CDR3 loop is CASSLDNRGAYGYTF. Here the CDR3 DNA reads TGTGCCAGCAGCTTAGATAACAGGGGGGCGTATGGCTACACCTTC.

The chain joins TRBV5-1 to TRBJ1-1; D not resolved. CDR3 size: 12 residues. Trimming cost V 5 bases and J 1 base, with 6 bases left between them. Germline CDR1 and CDR2: SGHRS and YFSETQ. CDR3: CASSNGNTEAFF. The CDR3 DNA is TGCGCCAGCAGTAACGGGAACACTGAAGCTTTCTTT.

This clone was counted a few times. The chain is built from TRBV2 and TRBJ1-2, with 8 positions matching TRBD1. V lost 6 bases, J lost 8 bases, and 5 bases stayed unmatched. Germline values: CDR1 SNHLY, CDR2 FYNNEI. CDR3 length equals 12 residues. The DNA of the CDR3 is TGTGCCAGCAGGGTGACAGGGGTCGGCTACACCTTC. It translates to CASRVTGVGYTF.

CDR3 DNA: TGCGCCAGCAGCCAAGATTTTTCCGCCAACTACGAGCAGTACTTC. As protein: CASSQDFSANYEQYF. The chain has TRBV4-1 and TRBJ2-7; D unclear. The CDR3 has 15 amino acids. Germline V gene lookup returns CDR1 MGHRA and CDR2 YSYEKL. V gave up 0 bases and J gave up 3 bases, with 12 bases separating them.

The chain carries TRBV5-8 and TRBJ2-1, with 11 bases identical to TRBD1. The J segment lost 4 bases and the V segment lost 3 bases, leaving 3 bases of the junction unmatched. Germline CDR1 reads SGHTS; CDR2 reads YDEGEE. The CDR3 length is 15 residues. The CDR3 loop is CASSYGQGAYNEQFF. The CDR3 bases are TGTGCCAGCAGCTACGGACAGGGGGCATACAATGAGCAGTTCTTC.

This rearrangement joins TRBV19 to TRBJ2-4; TRBD1 matches 7 bases. Germline V lookup: CDR1 LNHDA, CDR2 SQIVND (reference sequence). The CDR3 sequence is 13 residues long. The trim removed 5 bases at V and 3 bases at J, leaving 1 base unmatched. The CDR3 loop reads CASSRDSKNIQYF. In DNA, the CDR3 is TGTGCCAGTAGTCGGGACAGCAAAAACATTCAGTACTTC.

The J gene is TRBJ1-3, the V gene TRBV30; TRBD1 might be the D (6 bases). In germline, CDR1 is GTSNPN, CDR2 SVGIG (reference sequence). The CDR3 loop spans 15 amino acids. V was pared by 6 bases and J by 0 bases, with 15 bases between. Here the CDR3 reads CACLWGGSSGNTIYF. CDR3 bases: TGTGCCTGTCTTTGGGGGGGCAGCTCTGGAAACACCATATATTTT.

The chain links TRBV14 to TRBJ1-3, with a weak D call TRBD1 (6 bases). The germline gives CDR1 SGHDN, CDR2 FVKESK. The CDR3 spans 17 residues. Trimming stripped 6 bases from V and 0 bases from J, with 18 bases between. The CDR3 spells CASSRTEGLPSGNTIYF. Here the CDR3 DNA reads TGTGCCAGCAGTCGGACAGAGGGACTACCCTCTGGAAACACCATATATTTT.

The chain joins TRBV30 to TRBJ1-2; D unclear. Trimming removed 7 bases from V and 8 bases from J, with 11 bases in between. The length of the CDR3 is 10 residues. The V gene's germline CDR1 is GTSNPN and CDR2 SVGIG (reference sequence). The CDR3 region is CAFYETGYTF. DNA of the CDR3: TGTGCCTTTTATGAGACCGGCTACACCTTC.

The chain uses TRBV28 and TRBJ1-4; D call uncertain. Germline V gene sequence: CDR1 MDHEN, CDR2 SYDVKM. V was cut by 4 bases and J by 8 bases, with 5 bases left in between. The CDR3 extends over 11 amino acids. Here the CDR3 reads CASSSVEKLFF. DNA for the CDR3: TGTGCCAGCAGTTCTGTCGAAAAACTGTTTTTT.

The chain has TRBV7-2 and TRBJ2-5, with D possibly TRBD2 on 5 matching bases. The germline CDR1 and CDR2 sequences are SGHTA and FQGNSA. The CDR3 runs to 16 residues. Between the trimmed V and J ends, which lost 5 bases and 2 bases, there was a span of 18 bases. The CDR3 DNA sequence: TGTGCCAGCAGCCTAGGAGACGGGGTTATACAAGAGACCCAGTACTTC. It codes for CASSLGDGVIQETQYF. Filled out from reference TRBV7-2 and TRBJ2-5, the complete variable domain reads GAGVSQSPSNKVTEKGKDVELRCDPISGHTALYWYRQSLGQGLEFLIYFQGNSAPDKSGLPSDRFSAERTGGSVSTLTIQRTQQEDSAVYLCASSLGDGVIQETQYFGPGTRLLVL.

This chain links TRBV6-5 with TRBJ1-2, with D unclear. This CDR3 is 13 amino acids long. Looked up from germline, CDR1 is MNHEY and CDR2 is SVGAGI. Trimming shortened V by 8 bases and J by 8 bases, and 18 bases separated the two germline ends. CDR3 DNA sequence: TGTGCCAGCGGGTACGGCAGTTCAGAGGGCTACACCTTC. It is translated as CASGYGSSEGYTF.

Notes on this clone: Germline and junction disagree at one end, which may indicate a read error. The gene calls are TRBV7-7 and TRBJ1-3; perhaps TRBD1 as D (5 bases). The CDR3 has 13 residues. Germline loops: CDR1 SSHAT, CDR2 FNYEAQ (reference sequence). The CDR3 DNA follows: TGTGCTAGCAGCCAGGGTCCCGGAAACACCATATATTTT. Translating gives CASSQGPGNTIYF.

The chain is built from TRBV7-2 and TRBJ2-3; TRBD2 agrees at 10 bases. Germline V lookup: CDR1 SGHTA, CDR2 FQGNSA. The J segment lost 6 bases and the V segment lost 5 bases, leaving 14 bases of the junction unmatched. The CDR3 spans 17 residues. This CDR3 reads CASSISGGGTGADTQYF. CDR3 DNA: TGTGCCAGCAGCATCAGCGGGGGGGGCACAGGAGCGGATACGCAGTATTTT.

This chain connects TRBV28 to TRBJ2-7, with TRBD2 matching 9 bases. Looked up from germline, CDR1 is MDHEN and CDR2 is SYDVKM. This CDR3 is built from 14 residues. Losses at the gene ends were 7 bases for V and 2 bases for J; bases not matched to a gene: 6. CDR3 residues: CASNPAGGPYEQYF. The CDR3 nucleotides read TGTGCCAGCAACCCAGCGGGAGGACCCTACGAGCAGTACTTC.

The V gene is TRBV30, the J gene TRBJ1-2; TRBD1 aligns across 8 bases. The CDR3 is 14 amino acids. The J segment lost 5 bases and the V segment lost 1 base, leaving 6 bases of the junction unmatched. Germline V gene sequence: CDR1 GTSNPN, CDR2 SVGIG (reference sequence). In DNA, the CDR3 is TGTGCCTGGAGTGCCCAACAGGGGGGATATGGCTACACCTTC. It codes for CAWSAQQGGYGYTF.

The chain joins TRBV3-1 (or the pseudogene TRBV3-2) to TRBJ1-4, with TRBD1 matching 7 bases. The CDR3 runs to 13 residues. CDR1 and CDR2 from the germline V gene are LGHDT and YNNKEL (reference sequence). The V gene end was trimmed by 1 base and the J gene end by 8 bases; junction bases not matched to a gene: 1. CDR3 residues: CASSQGQGEKLFF. The CDR3 nucleotides are TGTGCCAGCAGCCAAGGACAGGGAGAAAAACTGTTTTTT.

CDR3 in amino acids: CASSPGAGVGYTF. In DNA, the CDR3 is TGTGCCAGCAGCCCGGGGGCAGGGGTAGGCTACACCTTC. The gene calls are TRBV14 and TRBJ1-2; the D gene is possibly TRBD1 (6 bases). Per germline, CDR1 SGHDN and CDR2 FVKESK. V was cut by 4 bases and J by 8 bases, with 14 bases left in between. The CDR3 is 13 amino acids.

The CDR3 sequence is CASRVDSKTEAFF. The DNA for the CDR3 is TGTGCCAGCAGGGTGGACAGTAAGACTGAAGCTTTCTTT. This chain joins TRBV7-2 and TRBJ1-1, with D tentatively TRBD1 (6 bases). Trimming stripped 6 bases from V and 5 bases from J, with 13 bases between. The CDR3 runs to 13 residues. CDR1 and CDR2 (germline): SGHTA, FQGNSA.

The table lists this clone with a count of one. The rearrangement joins TRBV21-1 to TRBJ2-7; the D call in the table, TRBD1, was not verified against the DNA. TRBV21-1 is reported as a pseudogene. The CDR3 has 12 residues. The CDR3 DNA reads as TGTGCCAGCAGTGGGCTGACCTACGAGCAGTACTTC. It specifies CASSGLTYEQYF.

The rearrangement links TRBV11-2 to TRBJ2-1; maybe TRBD2 (6 bases). CDR3 size: 16 residues. The ends were cut back, 5 bases at V and 4 bases at J, with 18 bases in the middle. In germline, CDR1 is SGHAT, CDR2 FQNNGV. As DNA, the CDR3 is TGTGCCAGCAGCCTCGGTCCGGGAGTTGGTTACAATGAGCAGTTCTTC. This encodes CASSLGPGVGYNEQFF.

The chain is built from TRBV30 and TRBJ1-6; D not resolved. Germline lookup yields CDR1 GTSNPN and CDR2 SVGIG (reference sequence). Deletions cut 2 bases from V and 7 bases from J, with 9 bases between. This CDR3 has 13 residues. The DNA for the CDR3 is TGTGCCTGGAGTCTTACAGCGAATTCACCCCTCCACTTT. Encoded protein: CAWSLTANSPLHF.

The chain employs TRBV5-6 and TRBJ1-3, with TRBD1 identical over 7 bases. The CDR3 is 16 residues long. The V gene end was trimmed by 2 bases and the J gene end by 0 bases; junction bases not matched to a gene: 5. The germline V gene encodes CDR1 SGHDT and CDR2 YYEEEE. The DNA of the CDR3 is TGTGCCAGCAGCTTTGAGGGGGCCTACTCTGGAAACACCATATATTTT. Its protein product is CASSFEGAYSGNTIYF. The full variable domain, its missing parts supplied by reference TRBV5-6 and TRBJ1-3, is DAGVTQSPTHLIKTRGQQVTLRCSPKSGHDTVSWYQQALGQGPQFIFQYYEEEERQRGNFPDRFSGHQFPNYSSELNVNALLLGDSALYLCASSFEGAYSGNTIYFGEGSWLTVV.

The rearrangement uses TRBV4-1 and TRBJ1-2; D perhaps matches TRBD1 (5 bases). CDR3 length: 12 amino acids. Per the germline V gene, CDR1 is MGHRA and CDR2 is YSYEKL. Trimming took 5 bases from V and 8 from J, leaving 12 bases between them. The CDR3 DNA sequence: TGCGCCAGCAGCTCCCTCGCAGGGGGCTACACCTTC. This sequence encodes CASSSLAGGYTF.

V gene TRBV4-2 combines with J gene TRBJ1-2, with a possible D match to TRBD1 (6 bases). CDR1 and CDR2 (germline): LGHNA, YNFKEQ. Trimming removed 0 bases from V and 3 bases from J, with 11 bases in between. The CDR3 has 15 amino acids. As DNA, the CDR3 is TGTGCCAGCAGCCAAGATTTGGGGGCTCACTATGGCTACACCTTC. Its protein product is CASSQDLGAHYGYTF.

V usage is TRBV28 and J usage is TRBJ1-5; unclear D gene. V was cut by 9 bases and J by 11 bases, with 14 bases left in between. In germline, CDR1 is MDHEN, CDR2 SYDVKM. CDR3 length: 11 residues. The CDR3 nucleotides read TGTGCCAGTCTACATTATGGATCCCAGCATTTT. Amino acid sequence: CASLHYGSQHF.

This chain links TRBV4-3 with TRBJ2-5; 8 nucleotides line up with TRBD2. There are 17 residues in the CDR3. Unmatched junction bases numbered 9, after V lost 0 bases and J lost 3 bases. Per the germline V gene, CDR1 is LGHNA and CDR2 is YSLEER. CDR3 sequence reads: CASSQDLALAVKETQYF. The CDR3, as DNA: TGCGCCAGCAGCCAAGATTTGGCACTAGCGGTGAAAGAGACCCAGTACTTC.

V and J are TRBV11-1 and TRBJ1-1; D gene uncertain. CDR1 and CDR2 from the germline V gene are SGHAT and FQDESV (reference sequence). V gave up 3 bases and J gave up 1 base, with 12 bases separating them. The CDR3 loop spans 15 amino acids. CDR3 amino acids: CASSFGGAGNTEAFF. In nucleotides, the CDR3 is TGTGCCAGCAGCTTTGGCGGAGCGGGGAACACTGAAGCTTTCTTT.

This chain links TRBV5-6 with TRBJ2-1; 7 nucleotides align to TRBD2. Germline CDR1 is SGHDT and CDR2 is YYEEEE. This CDR3 spans 14 amino acids. The junction had 5 bases not matched to a gene; V was cut back by 5 bases and J by 3 bases. For the CDR3, the DNA is TGTGCCAGCAGGAAAACGGGGGGCTACAATGAGCAGTTCTTC. It encodes CASRKTGGYNEQFF. The entire variable domain, with the rest obtained from reference TRBV5-6 and TRBJ2-1, is as follows: DAGVTQSPTHLIKTRGQQVTLRCSPKSGHDTVSWYQQALGQGPQFIFQYYEEEERQRGNFPDRFSGHQFPNYSSELNVNALLLGDSALYLCASRKTGGYNEQFFGPGTRLTVL.

CDR3 region: CASSLDRGRNTIYF. The CDR3 DNA reads TGTGCCAGCAGTTTGGACAGGGGAAGAAACACCATATATTTT. The chain links TRBV28 to TRBJ1-3, with 9 bases identical to TRBD1. The CDR3 is made up of 14 amino acids. In germline, CDR1 is MDHEN, CDR2 SYDVKM. Germline trimming cut 3 bases from V and 5 bases from J; bases unmatched to any gene: 2.

The rearrangement joins TRBV5-5 to TRBJ1-1, with a possible D match to TRBD1 (5 bases). CDR1 and CDR2 (germline): SGHKS, YYEKEE (reference sequence). Trimming pared 2 bases from V and 4 bases from J, leaving 18 bases between. CDR3 size: 16 residues. Here the CDR3 DNA reads TGTGCCAGCAGCTTCAGGGTGATCGGCCAAGGCACTGAAGCTTTCTTT. Amino acids: CASSFRVIGQGTEAFF.